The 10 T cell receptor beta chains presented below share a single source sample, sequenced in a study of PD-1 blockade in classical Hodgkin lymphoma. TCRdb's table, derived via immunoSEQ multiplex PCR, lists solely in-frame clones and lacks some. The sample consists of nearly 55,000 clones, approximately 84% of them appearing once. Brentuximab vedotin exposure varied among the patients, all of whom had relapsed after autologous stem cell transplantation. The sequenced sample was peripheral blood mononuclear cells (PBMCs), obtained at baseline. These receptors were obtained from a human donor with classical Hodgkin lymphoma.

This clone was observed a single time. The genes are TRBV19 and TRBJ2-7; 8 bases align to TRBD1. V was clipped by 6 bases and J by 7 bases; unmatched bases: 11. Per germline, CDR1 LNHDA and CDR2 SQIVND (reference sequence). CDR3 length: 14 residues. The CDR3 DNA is TGTGCCAGTAGGGCATCAGGGGGCTTGGGTGAGCAGTACTTC. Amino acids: CASRASGGLGEQYF.

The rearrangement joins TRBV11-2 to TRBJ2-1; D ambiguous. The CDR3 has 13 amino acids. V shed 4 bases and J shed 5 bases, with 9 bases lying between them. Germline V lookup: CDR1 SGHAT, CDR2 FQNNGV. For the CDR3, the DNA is TGTGCCAGCAGCTCCGTCCTAAACAATGAGCAGTTCTTC. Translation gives CASSSVLNNEQFF.

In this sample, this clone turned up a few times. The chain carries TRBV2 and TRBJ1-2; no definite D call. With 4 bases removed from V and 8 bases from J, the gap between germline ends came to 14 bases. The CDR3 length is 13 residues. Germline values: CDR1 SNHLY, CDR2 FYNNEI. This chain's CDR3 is CASSADGTRGYTF. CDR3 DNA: TGTGCCAGCAGTGCGGACGGCACCAGGGGCTACACCTTC. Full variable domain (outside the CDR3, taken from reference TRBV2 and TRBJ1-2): EPEVTQTPSHQVTQMGQEVILRCVPISNHLYFYWYRQILGQKVEFLVSFYNNEISEKSEIFDDQFSVERPDGSNFTLKIRSTKLEDSAMYFCASSADGTRGYTFGSGTRLTVV.

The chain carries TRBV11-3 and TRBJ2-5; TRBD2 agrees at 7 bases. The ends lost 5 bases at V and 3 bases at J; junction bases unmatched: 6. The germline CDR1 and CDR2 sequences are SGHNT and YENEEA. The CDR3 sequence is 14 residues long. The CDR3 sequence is CASSARLAKETQYF. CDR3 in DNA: TGTGCCAGCAGCGCCCGACTAGCTAAAGAGACCCAGTACTTC.

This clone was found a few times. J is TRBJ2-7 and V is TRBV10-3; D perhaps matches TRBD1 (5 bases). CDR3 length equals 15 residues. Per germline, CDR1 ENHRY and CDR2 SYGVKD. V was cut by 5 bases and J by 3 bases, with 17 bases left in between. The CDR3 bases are TGTGCCATCAGTCCCGAGGTTTCAGGGCGCTACGAGCAGTACTTC. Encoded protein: CAISPEVSGRYEQYF.

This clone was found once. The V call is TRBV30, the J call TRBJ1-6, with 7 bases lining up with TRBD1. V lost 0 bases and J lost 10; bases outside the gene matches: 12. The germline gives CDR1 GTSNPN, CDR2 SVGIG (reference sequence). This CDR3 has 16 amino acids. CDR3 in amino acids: CAWSVGSAGGISPLHF. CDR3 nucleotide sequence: TGTGCCTGGAGTGTAGGGTCTGCAGGGGGAATATCACCCCTCCACTTT.

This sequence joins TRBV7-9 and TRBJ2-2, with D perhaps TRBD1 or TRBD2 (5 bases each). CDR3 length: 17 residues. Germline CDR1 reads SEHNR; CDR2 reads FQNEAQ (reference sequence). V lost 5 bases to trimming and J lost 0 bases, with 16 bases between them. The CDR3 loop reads CASSRLPGPPNTGELFF. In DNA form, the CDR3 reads TGTGCCAGCAGCAGACTTCCGGGACCGCCGAACACCGGGGAGCTGTTTTTT.

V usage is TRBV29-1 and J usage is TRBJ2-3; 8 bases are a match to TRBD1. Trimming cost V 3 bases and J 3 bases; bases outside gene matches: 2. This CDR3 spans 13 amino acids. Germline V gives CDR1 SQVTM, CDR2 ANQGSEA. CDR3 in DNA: TGCAGCGTTGACAGGGGGCGGACAGATACGCAGTATTTT. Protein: CSVDRGRTDTQYF.

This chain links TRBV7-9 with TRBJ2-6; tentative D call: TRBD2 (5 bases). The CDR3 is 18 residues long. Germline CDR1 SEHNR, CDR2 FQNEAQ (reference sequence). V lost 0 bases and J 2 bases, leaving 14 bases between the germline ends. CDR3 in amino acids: CASSLAFFWGAGANVLTF. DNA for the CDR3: TGTGCCAGCAGCTTAGCGTTTTTCTGGGGAGCTGGGGCCAACGTCCTGACTTTC.

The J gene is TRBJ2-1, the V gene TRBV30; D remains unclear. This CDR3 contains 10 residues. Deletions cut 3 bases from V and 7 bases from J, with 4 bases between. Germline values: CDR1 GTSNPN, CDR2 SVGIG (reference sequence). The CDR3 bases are TGTGCCTGGAGCTTAAATGAGCAGTTCTTC. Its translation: CAWSLNEQFF.